This paragraph covers one TCR beta chain sequence. Its target is unknown. The sample belongs to a study of neurological immune-mediated disorders. Study results and limitations: None of the CDR3 amino acid sequences of expanded clones recurred across subjects, suggesting private repertoires in all groups.

The authors made cDNA by 5'RACE with 10-nucleotide random UMIs. Over 170 million TCR-beta sequences from 15-18 subjects came out of each sequencing run. TCRdb fed the 5' RACE reads into MiXCR, producing one record per CDR3 protein. The sample consists of fewer than 90,000 distinct CDR3 sequences, about 10% of them appearing once. CDR3 length: 12 amino acids. The V gene lost 7 bases and the J gene lost 7 bases, with 10 bases spanning the gap. Germline assignment: CDR1 KGHDR and CDR2 SFDVKD. Specified time point: longitudinal time-point 1 (baseline). The study drew its healthy controls from blood bank volunteers in Maryland, USA.

The chain is built from TRBV24-1 and TRBJ2-1, with D tentatively TRBD2 (6 bases). The specimen sequenced was PBMCs. The source is a man under 40 in good health. CDR3 sequence (DNA): TGTGCCACCAGCCCGCGGGAAAATGAGCAGTTCTTC. Translated: CATSPRENEQFF.